This T cell receptor (beta chain) was sequenced in a study of cytomegalovirus exposure and HLA in healthy donors. Concerning this clone: Its antigen is unidentified.

Primers for the PCR totalled 60 Vbeta and 13 Jbeta. Assay used: immunoSEQ multiplex PCR; TCRdb lists only in-frame clones, some missing. The table records more than 90,000 clones, 75% to 85% of them present only once. Deletions cut 6 bases from V and 6 bases from J, with 24 bases between. The CDR3 contains 17 residues. Germline CDR1 reads WSHSY; CDR2 reads SAAADI. Study outcomes and limitations: Common viral pathogens were later found to be apparently linked to several of the most significant clusters. Cytomegalovirus status was reportedly diagnosed by the classifier with high sensitivity and specificity.

The TCR comes from a woman under 30 in good health and CMV-seropositive. The specimen was PBMCs. The chain has TRBV10-2 and TRBJ2-1, with D possibly TRBD1 on 8 matching bases. The CDR3 DNA reads TGCGCCAGCAGGACCGACAGGGGAGGGAATCTTATCAATGAGCAGTTCTTC. It is translated as CASRTDRGGNLINEQFF.